The clone carrying this TCR beta chain was observed many times. Its antigen is unidentified. RNA transcripts provided the source from which TCR beta CDR3 regions were amplified. A set of HTBI primers served as the primers for a first-round RT-PCR of the TCR CDR3. TCRdb passed the multiplex PCR reads through MiXCR, listing each CDR3 protein once. In the table there are more than 550,000 distinct CDR3 sequences, 40% to 55% of which are singletons. Germline V gene data show CDR1 as DFQATT and CDR2 as SNEGSKA (reference sequence). After removal of 7 bases from V and 4 bases from J, the junction contained 8 bases not matched to a gene. The CDR3 has 13 amino acids. The sample originates from a study of T cells in Graves' hyperthyroidism and ophthalmopathy. Each diagnosis drew on symptoms, thyroxine, TRAb, thyroid ultrasound and orbital computed tomography findings. Regarding the study as a whole: In blood, most of the thyroid clonotypes expanded above 0.001 were also present.

Input material: peripheral blood or thyroid tissue (not recorded which). The origin of this receptor is an adult man with Graves' disease, either hyperthyroidism or ophthalmopathy (not recorded which). This chain connects TRBV20-1 to TRBJ1-1; 8 bases are shared with TRBD1. DNA of the CDR3: TGCAGTGAATCGACAGGGGTGGGCACTGAAGCTTTCTTT. Its translation: CSESTGVGTEAFF.